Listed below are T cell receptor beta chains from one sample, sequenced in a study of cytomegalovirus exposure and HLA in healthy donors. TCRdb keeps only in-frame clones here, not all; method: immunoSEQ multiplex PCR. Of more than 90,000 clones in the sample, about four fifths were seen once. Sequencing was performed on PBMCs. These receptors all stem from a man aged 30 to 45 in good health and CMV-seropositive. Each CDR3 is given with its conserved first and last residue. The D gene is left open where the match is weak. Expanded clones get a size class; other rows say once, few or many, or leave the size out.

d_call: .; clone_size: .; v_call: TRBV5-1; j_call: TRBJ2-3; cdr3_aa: CASSLGSLLASSDTQYF; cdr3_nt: TGCGCCAGCAGCTTGGGGTCCCTCCTAGCTTCATCAGATACGCAGTATTTT
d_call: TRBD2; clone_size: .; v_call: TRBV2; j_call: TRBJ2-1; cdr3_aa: CASSEGLADNEQFF; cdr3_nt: TGTGCCAGCAGTGAGGGACTAGCGGACAATGAGCAGTTCTTC
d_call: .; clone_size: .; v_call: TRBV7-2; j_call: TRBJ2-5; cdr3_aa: CASSFSGALGETQYF; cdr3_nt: TGTGCCAGCAGCTTTTCCGGTGCCCTAGGAGAGACCCAGTACTTC
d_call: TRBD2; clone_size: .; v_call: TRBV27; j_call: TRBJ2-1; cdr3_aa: CASSLMSGSYNEQFF; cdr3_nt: TGTGCCAGCAGTTTAATGAGCGGGAGCTACAATGAGCAGTTCTTC
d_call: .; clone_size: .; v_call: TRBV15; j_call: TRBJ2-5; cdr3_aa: CATSRGRGQETQYF; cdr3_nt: TGTGCCACCAGCAGAGGGCGGGGTCAAGAGACCCAGTACTTC
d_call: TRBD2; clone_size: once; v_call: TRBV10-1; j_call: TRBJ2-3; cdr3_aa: CASSEYGTSAWDTQYF; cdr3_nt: TGCGCCAGCAGTGAATACGGGACTAGCGCATGGGATACGCAGTATTTT
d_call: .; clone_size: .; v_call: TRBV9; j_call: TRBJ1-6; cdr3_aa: CASSVVTGSPLHF; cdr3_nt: TGTGCCAGCAGCGTAGTCACAGGGTCACCCCTCCACTTT
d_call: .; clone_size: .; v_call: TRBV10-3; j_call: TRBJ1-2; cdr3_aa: CAISERTKLANYGYTF; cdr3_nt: TGTGCCATCAGTGAAAGGACAAAGTTAGCTAACTATGGCTACACCTTC
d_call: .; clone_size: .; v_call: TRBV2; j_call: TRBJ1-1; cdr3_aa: CASSGVGNTEAFF; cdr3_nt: TGTGCCAGCAGCGGGGTGGGGAACACTGAAGCTTTCTTT
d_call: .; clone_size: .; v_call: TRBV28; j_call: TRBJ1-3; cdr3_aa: CASSFLGAGNTIYF; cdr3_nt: TGTGCCAGCAGTTTTCTCGGGGCTGGAAACACCATATATTTT
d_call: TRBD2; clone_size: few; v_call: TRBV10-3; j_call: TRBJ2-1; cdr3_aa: CASAGTSGKRTYNEQFF; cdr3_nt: TGTGCCTCAGCCGGGACTAGCGGGAAGAGGACCTACAATGAGCAGTTCTTC
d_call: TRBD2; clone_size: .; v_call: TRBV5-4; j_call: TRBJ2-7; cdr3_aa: CASSLTSGGAWEQYF; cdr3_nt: TGTGCCAGCAGCCTCACTAGCGGGGGGGCGTGGGAGCAGTACTTC
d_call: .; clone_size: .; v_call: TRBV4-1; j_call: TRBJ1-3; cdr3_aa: CASSQDSLSGNTIYF; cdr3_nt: TGCGCCAGCAGCCAGGACAGCCTCTCTGGAAACACCATATATTTT
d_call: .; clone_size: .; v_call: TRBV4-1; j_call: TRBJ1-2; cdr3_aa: CASSRPSDSPNYGYTF; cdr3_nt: TGCGCCAGCAGCCGACCCTCGGACAGTCCTAACTATGGCTACACCTTC
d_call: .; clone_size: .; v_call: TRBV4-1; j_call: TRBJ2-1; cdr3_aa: CASSQGALGGIRLNEQFF; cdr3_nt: TGCGCCAGCAGCCAAGGGGCCCTTGGGGGCATTAGGTTGAATGAGCAGTTCTTC
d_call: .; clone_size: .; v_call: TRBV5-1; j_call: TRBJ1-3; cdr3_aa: CASSLVGGIAGNTIYF; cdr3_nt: TGCGCCAGCAGCTTGGTAGGAGGGATCGCTGGAAACACCATATATTTT
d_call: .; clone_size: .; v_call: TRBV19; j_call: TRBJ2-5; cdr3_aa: CASSIGGRGAGETQYF; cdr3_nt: TGTGCCAGTAGTATAGGAGGCAGGGGGGCCGGAGAGACCCAGTACTTC
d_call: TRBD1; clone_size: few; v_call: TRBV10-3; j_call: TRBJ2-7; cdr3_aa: CAIQTGSYEQYF; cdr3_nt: TGTGCCATCCAGACAGGGTCCTACGAGCAGTACTTC
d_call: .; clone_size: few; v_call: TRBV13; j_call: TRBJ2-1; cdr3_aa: CASSFVKLGTEDEQFF; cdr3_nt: TGTGCCAGCAGCTTTGTGAAGCTTGGGACTGAGGATGAGCAGTTCTTC
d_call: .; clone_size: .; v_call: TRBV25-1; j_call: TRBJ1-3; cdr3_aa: CASRDRSGNTIYF; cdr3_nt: TGTGCCAGCAGAGATAGATCTGGAAACACCATATATTTT
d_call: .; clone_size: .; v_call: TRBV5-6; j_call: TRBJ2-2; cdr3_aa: CASSSANTGELFF; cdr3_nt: TGTGCCAGCAGCTCGGCGAACACCGGGGAGCTGTTTTTT
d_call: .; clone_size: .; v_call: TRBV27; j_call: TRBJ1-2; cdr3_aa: CASTLTARVAGYGYTF; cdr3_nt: TGTGCCAGCACCCTCACCGCCCGAGTGGCGGGCTATGGCTACACCTTC
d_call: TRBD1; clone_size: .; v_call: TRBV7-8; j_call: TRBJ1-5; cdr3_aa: CASRASGTGTQPQHF; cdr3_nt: TGTGCCAGCAGAGCCTCCGGGACAGGGACTCAGCCCCAGCATTTT
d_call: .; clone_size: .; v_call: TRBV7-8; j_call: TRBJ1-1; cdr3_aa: CASSLERQQKAFF; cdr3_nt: TGTGCCAGCAGCTTAGAAAGACAGCAGAAAGCTTTCTTT
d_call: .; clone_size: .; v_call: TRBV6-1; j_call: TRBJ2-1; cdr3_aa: CASSEDPSGTEQFF; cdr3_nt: TGTGCCAGCAGTGAAGACCCAAGCGGGACAGAGCAGTTCTTC
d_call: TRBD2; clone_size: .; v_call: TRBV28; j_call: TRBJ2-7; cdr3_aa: CASSRPGTSGGTPREQYF; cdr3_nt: TGTGCCAGCAGTCGCCCCGGGACTAGCGGGGGGACCCCGCGGGAGCAGTACTTC
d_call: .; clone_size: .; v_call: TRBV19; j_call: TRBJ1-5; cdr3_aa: CASSIDREVGQPQHF; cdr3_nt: TGTGCCAGTAGTATAGATCGGGAAGTCGGTCAGCCCCAGCATTTT
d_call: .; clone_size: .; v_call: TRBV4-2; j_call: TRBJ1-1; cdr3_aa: CASSQDLGRTNTEAFF; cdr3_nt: TGTGCCAGCAGCCAAGATTTGGGCAGAACTAACACTGAAGCTTTCTTT
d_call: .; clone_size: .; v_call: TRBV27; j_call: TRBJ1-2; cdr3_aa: CASRSTSRGLHKYGYTF; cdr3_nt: TGTGCCAGCAGATCAACGTCCAGGGGCCTACACAAGTATGGCTACACCTTC
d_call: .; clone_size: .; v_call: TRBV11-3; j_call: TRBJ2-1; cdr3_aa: CASSGLAMNEQFF; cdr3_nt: TGTGCCAGCAGCGGGCTAGCGATGAATGAGCAGTTCTTC
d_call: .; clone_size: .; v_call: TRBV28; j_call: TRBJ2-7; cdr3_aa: CASSFLGQAYEQYF; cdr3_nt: TGTGCCAGCAGTTTTCTGGGCCAGGCCTACGAGCAGTACTTC
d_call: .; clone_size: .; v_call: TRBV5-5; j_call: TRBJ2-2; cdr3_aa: CASSLAGPGELFF; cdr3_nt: TGTGCCAGCAGCTTAGCAGGGCCCGGGGAGCTGTTTTTT
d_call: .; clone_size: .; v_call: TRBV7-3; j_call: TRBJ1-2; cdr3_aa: CASSLLGASGYTF; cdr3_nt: TGTGCCAGCAGCTTACTGGGGGCGAGTGGCTACACCTTC
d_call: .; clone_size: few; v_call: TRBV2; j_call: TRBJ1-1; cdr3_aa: CASSLLGRGAEAFF; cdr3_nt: TGTGCCAGCAGTCTACTAGGCAGAGGCGCTGAAGCTTTCTTT
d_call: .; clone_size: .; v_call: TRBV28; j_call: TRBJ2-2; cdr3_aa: CASSLNYLTGELFF; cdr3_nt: TGTGCCAGCAGTTTAAACTATCTCACCGGGGAGCTGTTTTTT
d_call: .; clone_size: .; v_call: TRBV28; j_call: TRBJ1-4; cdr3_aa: CASSLGTTNEKLFF; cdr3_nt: TGTGCCAGCAGTTTGGGCACAACTAATGAAAAACTGTTTTTT
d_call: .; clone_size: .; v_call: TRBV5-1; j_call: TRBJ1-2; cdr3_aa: CASSLSLNTGYGYTF; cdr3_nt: TGCGCCAGCAGCTTGTCCCTTAACACAGGCTATGGCTACACCTTC
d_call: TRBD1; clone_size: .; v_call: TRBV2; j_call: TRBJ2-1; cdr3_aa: CASTQTPGQGGLAQFF; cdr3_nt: TGTGCCAGCACCCAGACGCCGGGACAGGGGGGACTAGCGCAGTTCTTC
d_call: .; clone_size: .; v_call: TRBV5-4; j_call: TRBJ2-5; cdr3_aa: CASSLAPSGETQYF; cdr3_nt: TGTGCCAGCAGCTTGGCCCCCTCCGGAGAGACCCAGTACTTC
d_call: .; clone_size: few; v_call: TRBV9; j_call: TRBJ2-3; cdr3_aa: CASSVDQDTQYF; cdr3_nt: TGTGCCAGCAGCGTAGATCAAGATACGCAGTATTTT
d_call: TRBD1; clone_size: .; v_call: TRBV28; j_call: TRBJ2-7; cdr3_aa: CASIGQAPNEQYF; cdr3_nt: TGTGCCAGCATAGGACAGGCGCCCAACGAGCAGTACTTC
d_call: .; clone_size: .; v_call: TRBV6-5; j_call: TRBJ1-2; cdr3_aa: CASSYSTDGYTF; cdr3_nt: TGTGCCAGCAGTTACTCGACAGATGGCTACACCTTC
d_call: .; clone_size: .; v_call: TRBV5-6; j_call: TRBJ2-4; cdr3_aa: CASSFGLAGMSLAKNIQYF; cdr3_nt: TGTGCCAGCAGCTTTGGGTTGGCAGGGATGAGTCTAGCCAAAAACATTCAGTACTTC
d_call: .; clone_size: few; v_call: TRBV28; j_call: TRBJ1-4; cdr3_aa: CASSFDYNGEKLFF; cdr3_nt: TGTGCCAGCAGTTTTGACTATAACGGGGAAAAACTGTTTTTT
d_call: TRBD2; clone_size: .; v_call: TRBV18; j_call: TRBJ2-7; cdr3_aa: CASSVTSDGSYEQYF; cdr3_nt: TGTGCCAGCTCGGTGACTAGCGACGGGTCCTACGAGCAGTACTTC
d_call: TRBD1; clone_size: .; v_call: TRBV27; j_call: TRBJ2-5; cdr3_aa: CASSFSGQGAGETQYF; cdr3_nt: TGTGCCAGCAGTTTCTCCGGACAGGGGGCCGGGGAGACCCAGTACTTC
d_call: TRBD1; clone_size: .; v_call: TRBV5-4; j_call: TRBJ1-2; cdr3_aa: CASSPRGQTNYGYTF; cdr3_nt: TGTGCCAGCAGCCCGAGGGGACAGACTAACTATGGCTACACCTTC
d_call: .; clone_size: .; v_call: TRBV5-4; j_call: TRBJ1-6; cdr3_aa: CASSLQGWSYNSPLHF; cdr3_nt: TGTGCCAGCAGCCTACAGGGTTGGTCCTATAATTCACCCCTCCACTTT
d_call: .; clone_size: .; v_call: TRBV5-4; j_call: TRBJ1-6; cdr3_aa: CASSWGGWGTDSPLHF; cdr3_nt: TGTGCCAGCAGCTGGGGGGGGTGGGGGACGGATTCACCCCTCCACTTT
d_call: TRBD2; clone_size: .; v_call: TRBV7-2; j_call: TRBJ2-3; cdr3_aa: CASSYRTSGRGDTQYF; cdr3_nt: TGTGCCAGCAGCTACCGGACTAGCGGGAGGGGAGATACGCAGTATTTT
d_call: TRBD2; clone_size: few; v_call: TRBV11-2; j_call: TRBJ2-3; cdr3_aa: CASSLTGGPTDTQYF; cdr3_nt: TGTGCCAGCAGCTTAACGGGAGGGCCCACAGATACGCAGTATTTT